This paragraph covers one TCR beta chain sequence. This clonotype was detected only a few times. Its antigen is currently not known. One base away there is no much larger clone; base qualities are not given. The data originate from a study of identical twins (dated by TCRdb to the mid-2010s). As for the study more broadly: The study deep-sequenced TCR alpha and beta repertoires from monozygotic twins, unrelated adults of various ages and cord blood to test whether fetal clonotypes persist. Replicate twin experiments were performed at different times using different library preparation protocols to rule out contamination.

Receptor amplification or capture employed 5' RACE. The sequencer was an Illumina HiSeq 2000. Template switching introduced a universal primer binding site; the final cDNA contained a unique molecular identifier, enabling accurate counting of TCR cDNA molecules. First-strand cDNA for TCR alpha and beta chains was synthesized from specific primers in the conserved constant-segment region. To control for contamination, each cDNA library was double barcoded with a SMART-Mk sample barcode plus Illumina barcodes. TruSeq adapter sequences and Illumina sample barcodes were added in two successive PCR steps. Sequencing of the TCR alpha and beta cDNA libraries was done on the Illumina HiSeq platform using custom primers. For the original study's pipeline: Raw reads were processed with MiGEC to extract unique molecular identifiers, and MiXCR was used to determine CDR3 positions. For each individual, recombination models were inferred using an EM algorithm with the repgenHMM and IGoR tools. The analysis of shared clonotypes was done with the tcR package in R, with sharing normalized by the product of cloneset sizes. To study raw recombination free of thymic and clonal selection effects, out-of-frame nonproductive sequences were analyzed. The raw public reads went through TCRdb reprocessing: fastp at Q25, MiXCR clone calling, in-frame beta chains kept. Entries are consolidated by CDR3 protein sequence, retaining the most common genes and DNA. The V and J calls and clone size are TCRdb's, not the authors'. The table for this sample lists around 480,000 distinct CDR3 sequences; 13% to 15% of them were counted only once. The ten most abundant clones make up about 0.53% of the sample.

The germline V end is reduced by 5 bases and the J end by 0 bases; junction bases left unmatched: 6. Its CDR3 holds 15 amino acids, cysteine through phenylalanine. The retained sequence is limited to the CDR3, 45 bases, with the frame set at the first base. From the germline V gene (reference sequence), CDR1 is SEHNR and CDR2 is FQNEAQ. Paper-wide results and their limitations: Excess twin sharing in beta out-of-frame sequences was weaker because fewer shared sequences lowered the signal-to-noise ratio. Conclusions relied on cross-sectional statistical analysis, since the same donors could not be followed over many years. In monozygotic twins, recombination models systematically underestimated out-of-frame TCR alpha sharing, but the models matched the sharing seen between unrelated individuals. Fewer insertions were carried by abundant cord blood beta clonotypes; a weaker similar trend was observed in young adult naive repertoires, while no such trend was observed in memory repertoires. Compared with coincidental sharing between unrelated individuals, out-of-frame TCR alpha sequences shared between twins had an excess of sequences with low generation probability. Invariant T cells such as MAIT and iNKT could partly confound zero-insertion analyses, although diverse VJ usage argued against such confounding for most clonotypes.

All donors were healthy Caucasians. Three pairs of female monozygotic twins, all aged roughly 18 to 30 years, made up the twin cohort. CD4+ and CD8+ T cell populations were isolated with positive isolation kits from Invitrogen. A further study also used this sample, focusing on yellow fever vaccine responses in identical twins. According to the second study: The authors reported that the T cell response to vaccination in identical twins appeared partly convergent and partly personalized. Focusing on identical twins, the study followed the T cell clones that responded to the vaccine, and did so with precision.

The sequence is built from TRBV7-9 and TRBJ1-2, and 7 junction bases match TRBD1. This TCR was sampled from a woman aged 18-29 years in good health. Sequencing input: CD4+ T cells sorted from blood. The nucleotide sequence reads TGTGCCAGCAGCACGCCCGGGACAGCTAACTATGGCTACACCTTC. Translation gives CASSTPGTANYGYTF. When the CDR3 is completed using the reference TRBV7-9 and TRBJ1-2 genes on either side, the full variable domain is DTGVSQNPRHKITKRGQNVTFRCDPISEHNRLYWYRQTLGQGPEFLTYFQNEAQLEKSRLLSDRFSAERPKGSFSTLEIQRTEQGDSAMYLCASSTPGTANYGYTFGSGTRLTVV.